One sample yielded the 18 T cell receptor beta chains listed below, sequenced in a study of cytomegalovirus exposure and HLA in healthy donors. PCR amplification relied on 60 Vbeta primers (plus 13 Jbeta primers). TCRdb keeps only in-frame clones here, not all; method: immunoSEQ multiplex PCR. Here the sample spans about 160,000 clones, approximately 80% being singletons. Sample: PBMCs. Receptors were obtained from a man aged 18-30 years in good health and CMV-seronegative.

The chain uses TRBV19 and TRBJ2-5; perhaps TRBD1 as D (6 bases). Trimming removed 5 bases at V and 1 base at J, with 14 bases between. Germline V gene sequence: CDR1 LNHDA, CDR2 SQIVND (reference sequence). The CDR3 is made up of 15 amino acids. The CDR3 sequence: CASSSVTGFQETQYF. The DNA for the CDR3 is TGTGCCAGTAGTTCGGTAACAGGGTTCCAAGAGACCCAGTACTTC. Complete variable domain (other parts from reference TRBV19 and TRBJ2-5): DGGITQSPKYLFRKEGQNVTLSCEQNLNHDAMYWYRQDPGQGLRLIYYSQIVNDFQKGDIAEGYSVSREKKESFPLTVTSAQKNPTAFYLCASSSVTGFQETQYFGPGTRLLVL.

The chain links TRBV7-9 to TRBJ2-7; D might be TRBD1 (6 bases). The V and J ends lost 3 bases and 5 bases respectively, with 8 bases between them. The CDR3 covers 12 residues. Germline V lookup: CDR1 SEHNR, CDR2 FQNEAQ (reference sequence). As DNA, the CDR3 is TGTGCCAGCAGCTTGGGGGCCCACGAGCAGTACTTC. This translates into CASSLGAHEQYF.

This clone was detected only a few times. The V gene is TRBV14, the J gene TRBJ2-5; the match to TRBD1 covers 8 bases. The CDR3 runs to 18 residues. CDR1 and CDR2 (germline): SGHDN, FVKESK. V lost 2 bases to trimming and J lost 2 bases; unmatched junction nucleotides: 13. The CDR3 sequence is CASSQNWARTGWQETQYF. The CDR3, as DNA: TGTGCCAGCAGCCAAAATTGGGCCAGGACAGGGTGGCAAGAGACCCAGTACTTC.

The table lists this clone with a count of one. V and J are TRBV6-1 and TRBJ1-3, with no clear D. With 6 bases removed from V and 4 bases from J, the gap between germline ends came to 7 bases. This CDR3 is built from 12 residues. Germline-derived CDR1 and CDR2 are MNHNS and SASEGT. The chain's CDR3 is CASRRSGNTIYF. DNA for the CDR3: TGTGCCAGCAGGAGGTCGGGAAACACCATATATTTT.

This clone was counted between two and nine times. The chain combines TRBV4-2 with TRBJ1-2, with 7 bases that match TRBD1. This CDR3 contains 14 residues. The V segment lost 4 bases and the J segment 1 base; nucleotides outside the gene matches: 3. Germline values: CDR1 LGHNA, CDR2 YNFKEQ. CDR3 in amino acids: CASSPGDSNYGYTF. As DNA, the CDR3 is TGTGCCAGCAGCCCTGGGGACAGTAACTATGGCTACACCTTC.

The J gene is TRBJ2-3, the V gene TRBV6-6, with 9 positions matching TRBD1. This CDR3 comprises 13 residues. The J segment lost 9 bases and the V segment lost 5 bases, leaving 6 bases of the junction unmatched. From germline, CDR1 is MNHNY and CDR2 SVGAGI (reference sequence). The CDR3 loop is CASSLDRGWTQYF. CDR3 sequence (DNA): TGTGCCAGCAGTCTGGACAGGGGATGGACGCAGTATTTT.

For the CDR3, the DNA is TGTGCCAGCAGTCTACAACAAGGAGGATTTTACGAGCAGTACTTC. Translated: CASSLQQGGFYEQYF. The chain has TRBV6-1 and TRBJ2-5, with D possibly being TRBD2 (5 bases). The J call is uncertain, as TRBJ2-7 better fits the DNA end. The CDR3 runs 15 residues. Germline V gene data show CDR1 as MNHNS and CDR2 as SASEGT.

The chain is built from TRBV7-2 and TRBJ1-5, with unresolved D. Looked up from germline, CDR1 is SGHTA and CDR2 is FQGNSA. There are 15 residues in the CDR3. V was clipped by 2 bases and J by 0 bases, with 8 bases between them. DNA of the CDR3: TGTGCCAGCAGCTTAATAGCAATTAGCAATCAGCCCCAGCATTTT. Its translation is CASSLIAISNQPQHF.

V and J are TRBV6-5 and TRBJ2-7; the D gene is possibly TRBD2 (5 bases). V dropped 5 bases and J dropped 2 bases, with 10 bases sitting between them. The germline V gene has CDR1 MNHEY and CDR2 SVGAGI. The CDR3 has 13 amino acids. The CDR3 loop is CASSRELAYEQYF. CDR3 nucleotides: TGTGCCAGCAGTCGGGAACTAGCCTACGAGCAGTACTTC.

The V and J genes are TRBV9 and TRBJ2-5; 9 bases map to TRBD1. The CDR3 extends over 15 amino acids. Germline assignment: CDR1 SGDLS and CDR2 YYNGEE. With V trimmed by 3 bases and J by 5 bases, 8 bases remained unmatched. The CDR3 sequence is CASSAQGQGGETQYF. As DNA, the CDR3 is TGTGCCAGCAGCGCTCAGGGACAGGGAGGGGAGACCCAGTACTTC.

The V and J genes are TRBV5-4 and TRBJ2-2; 11 bases are shared with TRBD2. Trimming cost V 5 bases and J 1 base; bases outside gene matches: 7. The germline V gene encodes CDR1 SGHNT and CDR2 YYREEE (reference sequence). The length of the CDR3 is 17 residues. Here the CDR3 reads CASSPGTSGENTGELFF. In nucleotides, the CDR3 is TGTGCCAGCAGTCCCGGGACTAGCGGAGAGAACACCGGGGAGCTGTTTTTT.

V usage is TRBV11-2 and J usage is TRBJ2-5; 7 positions agree with TRBD1. This CDR3 has 15 residues. CDR1 and CDR2 (germline): SGHAT, FQNNGV. The V segment lost 2 bases and the J segment 0 bases; nucleotides outside the gene matches: 3. The CDR3 spells CASSLFRGYQETQYF. CDR3 sequence (DNA): TGTGCCAGCAGCTTATTCAGGGGGTACCAAGAGACCCAGTACTTC.

CDR3: CASSHWDRDGNTIYF. In nucleotides, the CDR3 is TGTGCCAGCAGCCACTGGGACAGGGATGGAAACACCATATATTTT. V usage is TRBV14 and J usage is TRBJ1-3; 9 bases fit TRBD1. The CDR3 extends over 15 amino acids. After removal of 3 bases from V and 3 bases from J, the junction contained 3 bases not matched to a gene. CDR1 is SGHDN, CDR2 FVKESK, per germline.

The V call is TRBV11-3, the J call TRBJ1-1; unclear D gene. Trimming left V 6 bases short and J 4 bases short, with 15 bases between. Germline V gives CDR1 SGHNT, CDR2 YENEEA. This CDR3 contains 14 residues. CDR3 sequence reads: CASSQDGKVTEAFF. CDR3 bases: TGTGCCAGCAGTCAGGACGGGAAGGTCACTGAAGCTTTCTTT. Using reference TRBV11-3 and TRBJ1-1 for the parts outside the CDR3, the full variable domain is EAGVVQSPRYKIIEKKQPVAFWCNPISGHNTLYWYLQNLGQGPELLIRYENEEAVDDSQLPKDRFSAERLKGVDSTLKIQPAELGDSAVYLCASSQDGKVTEAFFGQGTRLTVV.

The V call is TRBV2, the J call TRBJ1-6, with 7 positions matching TRBD1. Germline CDR1 reads SNHLY; CDR2 reads FYNNEI. Trimming at V came to 3 bases and at J to 9 bases, leaving 8 bases not matched to a gene. The CDR3 contains 15 residues. DNA of the CDR3: TGTGCCAGCAGTGAGTCGGCAGGGGGTTTTTCACCCCTCCACTTT. Protein product: CASSESAGGFSPLHF.

This rearrangement joins TRBV7-9 to TRBJ1-2; D call uncertain. Trimming pared 5 bases from V and 10 bases from J, leaving 11 bases between. Germline-derived CDR1 and CDR2 are SEHNR and FQNEAQ (reference sequence). The CDR3 totals 11 residues. In DNA form, the CDR3 reads TGTGCCAGCAGCGTTACCGGGAACTACACCTTC. Encoded protein: CASSVTGNYTF.

The table lists this clone with a count of one. The chain joins TRBV10-3 to TRBJ2-5; TRBD1 matches at 8 bases. The germline gives CDR1 ENHRY, CDR2 SYGVKD. The CDR3 length is 14 residues. Trimming cost V 4 bases and J 4 bases; bases outside gene matches: 5. In DNA form, the CDR3 reads TGTGCCATCAGTGCGGGACAGGTCCGAGAGACCCAGTACTTC. Translated, it gives CAISAGQVRETQYF.

CDR3 in DNA: TGTGCCAGCTCACCCCAGGGTTCCTATCCTGAAAAACTGTTTTTT. Translated, it gives CASSPQGSYPEKLFF. The chain has TRBV18 and TRBJ1-4, with D perhaps TRBD1 (5 bases). In germline, CDR1 is KGHSH, CDR2 LQKENI. This CDR3 comprises 15 residues. Trimming cost V 3 bases and J 7 bases, with 15 bases left between them.